This TCR beta chain is from a study of PD-1 blockade in classical Hodgkin lymphoma. Study findings and constraints: The study found that TCR diversity rose significantly by C4D1 in CD4+ but not CD8+ cells. Complete responders had baseline diversity similar to newly diagnosed patients. Diminished baseline TCR diversity has been reported in newly diagnosed patients relative to healthy donors. Undefined causes, possibly disease activity or prior therapy, underlie the repertoire differences.

On this clone: Its specificity is unknown.

Germline V lookup: CDR1 MNHNS, CDR2 SASEGT. Trimming took 6 bases from V and 0 from J; bases not matched to a gene: 5. The CDR3 has 15 residues. Time point reported: cycle 4 day 1 (C4D1), after five to seven weeks of nivolumab. Every patient relapsed after autologous stem cell transplantation, and brentuximab vedotin exposure varied. Sequenced by immunoSEQ multiplex PCR; TCRdb stores in-frame clones only, minus some. The sample contains tens of thousands of clones, roughly 73% of which appear only once. The V call is TRBV6-1, the J call TRBJ1-5; 7 nucleotides line up with TRBD1. The sample consisted of peripheral blood mononuclear cells (PBMCs), taken before the fourth cycle of nivolumab. This TCR was sampled from a human donor with classical Hodgkin lymphoma. The CDR3 nucleotides are TGTGCCAGCAGGATACAGGGGATTAGCAATCAGCCCCAGCATTTT. Translating gives CASRIQGISNQPQHF.